What follows are 13 T cell receptor beta chains derived from one specimen sequenced in a study of regulatory T cells in long-lasting Graves disease. Researchers made TCR beta libraries by using iRepertoire HTBI primers and running Arm-PCR on CDR3 regions. TCRdb analysed the multiplex PCR reads with MiXCR anew, one entry per CDR3 protein. The sample lists roughly 560,000 distinct CDR3 sequences; around 16% were seen once. Stated time point: newly diagnosed GD, antithyroid drugs for less than 3 months. Construction of the TCR library relied on RNA isolated from PBMCs. These records were also assigned to another study, of T cells in Graves' hyperthyroidism and ophthalmopathy.

The sample was peripheral blood mononuclear cells (PBMCs), taken at new diagnosis, from a patient treated with antithyroid drugs. These receptors were taken from a woman aged 40 to 65 with Graves disease.

This clonotype was counted at least ten times. The V gene is TRBV12-3 or TRBV12-4, the J gene TRBJ1-2, with 7 bases aligning to TRBD1. V gave up 5 bases and J gave up 3 bases; unmatched junction bases: 9. This CDR3 has 15 amino acids. This CDR3 reads CASSPPDRADYGYTF. The CDR3 nucleotides are TGTGCCAGCAGTCCTCCCGACAGGGCGGACTATGGCTACACCTTC.

At least ten counts were recorded for this clonotype. This chain connects TRBV3-1 to TRBJ2-2, with TRBD1 matching 8 bases. CDR3 length: 15 amino acids. In germline, CDR1 is LGHDT, CDR2 YNNKEL (reference sequence). V was clipped by 0 bases and J by 6 bases; unmatched bases: 3. The CDR3, as DNA: TGTGCCAGCAGCCAAGAGGACAGGGTGGCCGGGGAGCTGTTTTTT. Protein: CASSQEDRVAGELFF.

This clonotype came up a few times. This rearrangement joins TRBV28 to TRBJ1-1, with D perhaps TRBD1 (6 bases). Germline V lookup: CDR1 MDHEN, CDR2 SYDVKM. The ends were cut back, 4 bases at V and 6 bases at J, with 12 bases in the middle. CDR3 length: 13 amino acids. CDR3 nucleotide sequence: TGTGCCAGCAGTTCAAATTACAGGGCTGAAGCTTTCTTT. It is translated as CASSSNYRAEAFF.

The V and J genes are TRBV9 and TRBJ2-2; weak D call: TRBD1 (5 bases). V lost 2 bases, J lost 0 bases, and 11 bases lay in between. Germline V gives CDR1 SGDLS, CDR2 YYNGEE. This CDR3 is built from 16 residues. CDR3 nucleotides: TGTGCCAGCAGCGTGGCAGGGTTTCCGAACACCGGGGAGCTGTTTTTT. Its translation: CASSVAGFPNTGELFF.

The chain recombines TRBV7-9 with TRBJ1-1; possibly TRBD1 for D (6 bases). V was pared by 4 bases and J by 6 bases, with 12 bases between. The CDR3 has 13 residues. The germline V gene encodes CDR1 SEHNR and CDR2 FQNEAQ (reference sequence). In nucleotides, the CDR3 is TGTGCCAGCAGCTCAGGGGAAAAGGCTGAAGCTTTCTTT. This codes for CASSSGEKAEAFF.

Ten or more counts support this clonotype. The V and J genes are TRBV11-3 and TRBJ2-7; D gene uncertain. CDR1 is SGHNT, CDR2 YENEEA, per germline. The CDR3 has 12 residues. Deletions cut 2 bases from V and 4 bases from J, with 6 bases between. Here the CDR3 DNA reads TGTGCCAGCAGCTTAATGCCTTACGAGCAGTACTTC. It translates to CASSLMPYEQYF.

The J gene is TRBJ1-3, the V gene TRBV7-2; D remains ambiguous. The CDR3 is made up of 16 amino acids. Deletions cut 4 bases from V and 4 bases from J, with 17 bases between. The germline V gene has CDR1 SGHTA and CDR2 FQGNSA. The CDR3, as DNA: TGTGCCAGCAGCTCGCCGCTCGGAGCGGCGGGAAACACCATATATTTT. Protein: CASSSPLGAAGNTIYF.

The genes are TRBV12-3 or TRBV12-4 and TRBJ2-3; tentatively, D is TRBD1 (6 bases). V shed 5 bases and J shed 1 base, with 10 bases lying between them. There are 14 residues in the CDR3. CDR3 in amino acids: CASSIQGRTDTQYF. The CDR3 nucleotides are TGTGCCAGCAGTATACAGGGTCGCACAGATACGCAGTATTTT.

The chain is built from TRBV30 and TRBJ2-2; no firm D call. Trimming cost V 2 bases and J 8 bases, with 15 bases left between them. The CDR3 length is 14 residues. In germline, CDR1 is GTSNPN, CDR2 SVGIG (reference sequence). The CDR3 region has the DNA TGTGCCTGGAGTTATGTGACAACCGCGGGGGAGCTGTTTTTT. It yields the protein CAWSYVTTAGELFF.

In its sample, this clonotype was seen many times. The genes are TRBV20-1 and TRBJ1-5, with no clear D. This CDR3 spans 14 amino acids. The germline V and J ends were trimmed by 7 bases and 0 bases, with 13 bases remaining between them. The germline CDR1 and CDR2 sequences are DFQATT and SNEGSKA (reference sequence). In DNA, the CDR3 is TGCAGTGACGGCAGCAACAATAGCAATCAGCCCCAGCATTTT. It translates to CSDGSNNSNQPQHF.

Worth noting for this clonotype: A single base separates this from a much larger clone, so it may be a read error. The rearrangement links TRBV20-1 to TRBJ2-5, with TRBD1 matching over 8 bases. The CDR3 has 13 amino acids. V lost 4 bases to trimming and J lost 3 bases; unmatched junction nucleotides: 4. Germline V gene data show CDR1 as DFQATT and CDR2 as SNEGSKA (reference sequence). CDR3 nucleotide sequence: TGCAGTGCTAATGGACAGGGAGAAGAGACCCAGTACTTC. This codes for CSANGQGEETQYF.

In its sample, this clonotype was seen many times. This chain links TRBV6-1 with TRBJ1-5; D may be TRBD1 (5 bases). V was clipped by 4 bases and J by 0 bases, with 10 bases between them. The CDR3 extends over 15 amino acids. From germline, CDR1 is MNHNS and CDR2 SASEGT. This chain's CDR3 is CASSAQGISNQPQHF. The CDR3 DNA is TGTGCCAGCAGTGCCCAGGGAATTAGCAATCAGCCCCAGCATTTT.

In this sample, this clonotype turned up many times. The gene calls are TRBV5-1 and TRBJ2-1, with D possibly TRBD2 on 6 matching bases. Germline CDR1 reads SGHRS; CDR2 reads YFSETQ. The V and J ends lost 5 bases and 8 bases respectively, with 8 bases between them. CDR3 length equals 11 residues. Here the CDR3 DNA reads TGCGCCAGCAGGGAGGGCGATGAGCAGTTCTTC. This encodes CASREGDEQFF.